This T cell receptor (beta chain) appears in the sequencing data of a study of blood T cell repertoires in COVID-19. Study in general: T cells, B-cell-depleted T cells, or PBMCs provided the cDNA or gDNA that served as material.

The assay was immunoSEQ multiplex PCR, and TCRdb's table has in-frame clones only and misses some. Among hundreds of thousands of clones listed, nearly 90% were seen once. CDR3 length: 14 residues. CDR1 is SGHRS and CDR2 is YFSETQ in the germline V gene. The V segment lost 5 bases and the J segment 6 bases; nucleotides outside the gene matches: 8. This receptor was taken from a woman younger than 30 who had recovered from COVID-19. The chain uses TRBV5-1 and TRBJ2-7, with 10 bases identical to TRBD1. Sequencing input: peripheral blood. The CDR3 coding sequence is TGCGCCAGCAGTCCCGACAGGGGGCGCTCCGAGCAGTACTTC. Protein product: CASSPDRGRSEQYF.